This is a list of T cell receptor beta chains from one sample in a study of control samples from healthy donors and cancer patients. The protocol was immunoSEQ multiplex PCR, while the TCRdb copy is restricted to in-frame clones and leaves out a portion. The sample lists about 160,000 clones, 80% to 90% occurring once. The sample comprised blood. The source of these receptors is a man aged 25-40 years in good health. Each CDR3 is given without its conserved first and last residue. For some rows the clone size is stated as once, few or many, or as a class when expanded; others skip it.

>NA|TRBV14
ASSQDIGASSYNEQF
>NA|TRBV7-9
ASSSTGGSNQPQH
>once|TRBV15
ATSKGWGEQPQH
>few|TRBV19
ASSMNVPGQGANEQY
>NA|TRBV5-6
ASSFRKYEQY
>NA|TRBV6-5
ASSHGSGGYEQY
>NA|TRBV24-1
ATSDFSWGNQETQY
>once|TRBV6-4
ASSELIGTAAF
>NA|TRBV19
ASSMLAGGIRNEQF
>NA|TRBV30
AWSVYPNTEAF
>NA|TRBV27
ASGGLPAYEQY
>NA|TRBV2
ASSAYPGRGSSSYEQY
>NA|TRBV19
ASSAQSNSPLH
>NA|TRBV7-2
ASSLASPQSFYNEQF
>NA|TRBV3-1/TRBV3-2
ASSLAGTVQETQY
>NA|TRBV24-1
ATSDRGNEQF
>NA|TRBV4-2
ASSQGLSGVQPQH
>NA|TRBV19
ASSMGLRQPQH
>once|TRBV7-9
ASTLAGGTQY
>NA|TRBV9
ASSVDRASNTEAF
>NA|TRBV24-1
ATSDLQDSYEQY
>NA|TRBV28
ASSFPTGGAGLSSNQPQH
>NA|TRBV19
ASSIQGDGRQPQH
>NA|TRBV5-1
ASRIKTSGSTGELF
>NA|TRBV19
ASSKQGNQPQH
>NA|TRBV18
ASSPQDTGGGYT
>NA|TRBV27
ASSLSGLGEKLF
>NA|TRBV2
ASSRDSTSYNEQF
>once|TRBV18
ASSPASRGASTDTQY
>NA|TRBV3-1/TRBV3-2
ASSHSGGAPGAQY
>NA|TRBV6-5
ASGFLNQPQH
>NA|TRBV19
ASSPNNQPQH
>NA|TRBV7-2
ASSLYSPKYNEQF
>NA|TRBV14
ASSLTSYEQY
>NA|TRBV5-1
ASSLESPYEQY
>NA|TRBV14
ASSPSRAGGYEETQY
>NA|TRBV9
ASSPLDQPQH
>NA|TRBV5-1
ASSLTSGYSYEQY
>NA|TRBV13
ASSLRGARTYEQY
>NA|TRBV5-1
ASSLHTGAISGNTIY
>NA|TRBV6-1
ASSERGLVDEQF
>NA|TRBV6-6
ASSYSPPGGYT
>once|TRBV6-5
AIQGENNQPQH
>NA|TRBV4-1
ASSAGGLGEKLF
>NA|TRBV27
ASSTQTGSSYEQY
>NA|TRBV19
ASTGGAEAF
>NA|TRBV29-1
SVGAGGSLQETQY
>NA|TRBV12-3/TRBV12-4
ASSRNRGTEAF
>NA|TRBV5-1
ASSPARAEEQY
>NA|TRBV7-2
ARGGQGRNTIY
>NA|TRBV19
ASSSASSGANVLT
>NA|TRBV12-3/TRBV12-4
ASSLRANQPQH
>NA|TRBV6-1
ASSDLPTGTGSN
>NA|TRBV7-6
ASSTRRMRETQY